The next 3 T cell receptor beta chains were all read from a single sample in a study of vaccination and CD4 T cells after COVID-19. Time point denoted: late sampling 161 to 241 days after vaccination in a few convalescent patients. Treatment meaning: roughly ten-day PBMC culture with coronavirus spike peptide pools or control peptides (ViraFEST assay). At the Johns Hopkins FTIC core, DNA taken from cultured CD4+ T cells was sequenced by way of the Oncomine TCR Beta short-read assay. TCRdb re-called the PCR reads with MiXCR, one entry per CDR3 protein. The sample shows approximately 23,000 distinct CDR3 sequences, roughly 40% of them seen only once. Their cognate antigens are unknown. Material: CD4+ T cells from blood, cultured in vitro, obtained about 7 months after SARS-CoV-2 vaccination. The receptors here all came from a human donor who had recovered from COVID-19.

This clonotype was counted between two and nine times. The chain recombines TRBV7-3 with TRBJ2-7, with 13 bases aligning to TRBD2. V dropped 5 bases and J dropped 6; count of bases not matched to a gene: 4. This CDR3 spans 14 amino acids. Germline V gives CDR1 SGHTA, CDR2 FQGTGA. CDR3 in amino acids: CASSLTSGRSEQYF. The CDR3 nucleotides read TGTGCCAGCAGCCTGACTAGCGGGAGGAGCGAGCAGTACTTC.

In its sample, this clonotype was seen a few times. This chain links TRBV7-9 with TRBJ1-5; tentatively, D is TRBD1 (5 bases). Trimming removed 5 bases at V and 1 base at J, with 6 bases between. Germline V CDR1 and CDR2: SEHNR, FQNEAQ (reference sequence). The CDR3 loop spans 13 amino acids. The CDR3 is CASSGDSNQPQHF. CDR3 coding DNA: TGTGCCAGCAGCGGGGACAGCAATCAGCCCCAGCATTTT.

This chain links TRBV27 with TRBJ2-3; a possible D gene is TRBD1 (6 bases). The V end lost 5 bases, the J end lost 5 bases, and 11 bases lay between the germline ends. Germline CDR1 MNHEY, CDR2 SMNVEV (reference sequence). The CDR3 runs to 13 residues. CDR3 sequence: CASSQGTGDTQYF. Here the CDR3 DNA reads TGTGCCAGCAGTCAGGGGACGGGAGATACGCAGTATTTT.